These T cell receptor beta chains were read from a single sample in a study of T cell responses to AZD1222 COVID-19 vaccine. Sequenced by immunoSEQ multiplex PCR; TCRdb stores in-frame clones only, minus some. Of 150,000 or so clones listed, approximately 90% are singletons. The specimen comprised peripheral blood, sampled 28 days after the second AZD1222 dose. The receptors shown here come from an adult who received the AZD1222 COVID-19 vaccine. CDR3s include the opening cysteine and the closing phenylalanine or tryptophan. The D gene is left open where the match is weak. Clone size, where shown, is once, few, many, or a class for clones that have expanded.

>-|TRBV19|-|TRBJ1-5
CASSTPLDTSNQPQHF
TGTGCCAGTAGTACCCCGCTAGACACTAGCAATCAGCCCCAGCATTTT
>-|TRBV10-3|TRBD2|TRBJ2-2
CAISVWTSGRPGRGTGELFF
TGTGCCATCAGTGTCTGGACTAGCGGGAGACCCGGTCGGGGCACCGGGGAGCTGTTTTTT
>-|TRBV19|TRBD1|TRBJ1-1
CASKYHQGQENTEAFF
TGTGCCAGTAAGTATCACCAAGGACAGGAGAACACTGAAGCTTTCTTT
>-|TRBV2|-|TRBJ2-7
CASSERSAGIEQYF
TGTGCCAGCAGTGAAAGATCGGCCGGGATTGAGCAGTACTTC
>once|TRBV7-2|-|TRBJ2-3
CASSLGLRTDTQYF
TGTGCCAGCAGCTTAGGTCTGAGGACAGATACGCAGTATTTT
>-|TRBV4-3|TRBD1|TRBJ2-2
CASSLDRGTGELFF
TGCGCCAGCAGCCTAGACAGGGGCACCGGGGAGCTGTTTTTT
>-|TRBV13|-|TRBJ1-1
CASSPHSSGGGNTEAFF
TGTGCCAGCAGCCCTCACAGTAGTGGAGGAGGTAACACTGAAGCTTTCTTT
>-|TRBV25-1|TRBD2|TRBJ2-1
CASSSGTSGGNEQFF
TGTGCCAGCAGTTCCGGGACTAGCGGGGGGAATGAGCAGTTCTTC
>-|TRBV29-1|-|TRBJ2-7
CSVESATSYEQYF
TGCAGCGTTGAGTCAGCTACATCCTACGAGCAGTACTTC
>-|TRBV7-9|-|TRBJ2-7
CASSSTSYEQYF
TGTGCCAGCAGCTCCACGAGCTACGAGCAGTACTTC
>-|TRBV2|-|TRBJ1-1
CASSEDRGGYTEAFF
TGTGCCAGCAGTGAAGACCGCGGGGGGTACACTGAAGCTTTCTTT
>-|TRBV27|TRBD2|TRBJ2-5
CASSPSGSWAETQYF
TGTGCCAGCAGCCCGAGCGGGAGTTGGGCAGAGACCCAGTACTTC
>-|TRBV3-1/TRBV3-2|-|TRBJ2-1
CASSQILAASSYNEQFF
TGTGCCAGCAGCCAAATTTTGGCGGCGAGCTCCTACAATGAGCAGTTCTTC
>-|TRBV5-6|-|TRBJ2-7
CASPGEQYF
TGTGCCAGTCCGGGGGAGCAGTACTTC
>-|TRBV5-1|TRBD2|TRBJ2-7
CASSMTSGSYEQYF
TGCGCCAGCAGCATGACTAGCGGGAGTTACGAGCAGTACTTC
>-|TRBV2|TRBD2|TRBJ2-3
CASRPPYGSGGPDTQYF
TGTGCCAGCAGGCCTCCCTACGGATCGGGGGGGCCGGATACGCAGTATTTT
>-|TRBV6-1|-|TRBJ1-2
CASSVKHGQFNYGYTF
TGTGCCAGCAGTGTAAAACATGGACAGTTCAACTATGGCTACACCTTC
>-|TRBV29-1|-|TRBJ1-2
CSATGSNYGYTF
TGCAGCGCCACCGGATCTAACTATGGCTACACCTTC
>-|TRBV3-1/TRBV3-2|-|TRBJ1-5
CASSLALSNQPQHF
TGTGCCAGCAGCCTCGCCCTGAGCAATCAGCCCCAGCATTTT
>-|TRBV5-1|-|TRBJ2-2
CASSNRVDTGELFF
TGCGCCAGCAGCAACAGGGTTGACACCGGGGAGCTGTTTTTT
>-|TRBV5-1|-|TRBJ1-5
CASSITGDSNQPQHF
TGCGCCAGCAGTATAACGGGAGATAGCAATCAGCCCCAGCATTTT
>-|TRBV7-2|-|TRBJ2-7
CASSLEYRGWEQYF
TGTGCCAGCAGCTTAGAATACCGGGGTTGGGAGCAGTACTTC
>-|TRBV9|-|TRBJ2-7
CASSVEVSAASEQYF
TGTGCCAGCAGCGTAGAGGTGTCAGCCGCCTCCGAGCAGTACTTC
>-|TRBV7-2|TRBD1|TRBJ2-7
CASSFDRGSYEQYF
TGTGCCAGCAGCTTTGACAGGGGGAGCTACGAGCAGTACTTC
>-|TRBV24-1|-|TRBJ1-2
CATSAEYYGYTF
TGTGCCACCAGTGCTGAATACTATGGCTACACCTTC
>-|TRBV27|-|TRBJ1-2
CASSLGRESPYGYTF
TGTGCCAGCAGTCTCGGACGGGAAAGCCCCTATGGCTACACCTTC
>-|TRBV7-2|-|TRBJ1-5
CASSLEGQPQHF
TGTGCCAGCAGCTTAGAGGGTCAGCCCCAGCATTTT